These 5 T cell receptor beta chains were sequenced from one sample in a study of T cell responses to AZD1222 COVID-19 vaccine. Some clones are missing from TCRdb's copy, which holds only in-frame ones; the method was immunoSEQ multiplex PCR. The table includes some 99,000 clones, roughly 90% detected once. The sample was peripheral blood, taken on day 0 of AZD1222 vaccination. The receptors stem from an adult in good health.

Remarks on this clone: The same CDR3 arises from other DNA sequences in this sample as well. This CDR3 is CASSEGRQETQYF. CDR3 bases: TGTGCCAGTAGTGAGGGGCGGCAAGAGACCCAGTACTTC. The chain has TRBV19 and TRBJ2-5; D possibly matches TRBD1 or TRBD2 (5 bases each). Trimming removed 5 bases at V and 2 bases at J, with 9 bases between. Germline V gives CDR1 LNHDA, CDR2 SQIVND (reference sequence). This CDR3 comprises 13 residues.

The chain is built from TRBV11-2 and TRBJ2-1; 9 nucleotides align to TRBD1. CDR3 length equals 19 residues. The germline gives CDR1 SGHAT, CDR2 FQNNGV. Trimming took 3 bases from V and 6 from J; bases not matched to a gene: 18. CDR3 sequence reads: CASSLVGSPGQGKGNEQFF. The CDR3, as DNA: TGTGCCAGCAGCTTGGTTGGCTCCCCGGGACAGGGAAAGGGCAATGAGCAGTTCTTC. The variable domain in full, completed from reference TRBV11-2 and TRBJ2-1, reads EAGVAQSPRYKIIEKRQSVAFWCNPISGHATLYWYQQILGQGPKLLIQFQNNGVVDDSQLPKDRFSAERLKGVDSTLKIQPAKLEDSAVYLCASSLVGSPGQGKGNEQFFGPGTRLTVL.

The chain joins TRBV6-6 to TRBJ1-1; D unresolved. Trimming took off 5 bases at V and 1 base at J, with 11 bases between the two ends. This CDR3 region has 14 residues. Per germline, CDR1 MNHNY and CDR2 SVGAGI (reference sequence). In nucleotides, the CDR3 is TGTGCCAGCAGTCCCGAGAGGGAGAACACTGAAGCTTTCTTT. The encoded protein is CASSPERENTEAFF.

The chain joins TRBV4-2 to TRBJ2-7; 7 bases map to TRBD1. Germline lookup yields CDR1 LGHNA and CDR2 YNFKEQ. J gave up 2 bases and V 4 bases, and 11 bases lay outside the gene matches. There are 16 residues in the CDR3. The chain's CDR3 is CASSPGGGQATYEQYF. In nucleotides, the CDR3 is TGTGCCAGCAGCCCTGGCGGAGGACAGGCAACCTACGAGCAGTACTTC.

The gene calls are TRBV3-1 (or the pseudogene TRBV3-2) and TRBJ2-1; D is perhaps TRBD1 or TRBD2 (5 bases each). The CDR3 covers 14 residues. V was cut by 4 bases and J by 7 bases, with 14 bases left in between. From germline, CDR1 is LGHDT and CDR2 YNNKEL (reference sequence). CDR3 sequence: CASSPGPLGNEQFF. For the CDR3, the DNA is TGTGCCAGCAGCCCGGGACCCCTGGGGAATGAGCAGTTCTTC.